The present TCR beta chain was sequenced within a study of monozygotic twins with cystic fibrosis. Study-wide context: With roughly 16 PCR cycles, barcoded libraries came from three micrograms of fragmented DNA.

This CDR3 spans 14 amino acids. The ends were cut back, 4 bases at V and 0 bases at J, with 10 bases in the middle. The germline CDR1 and CDR2 sequences are SNHLY and FYNNEI. For this clone: Antigen specificity is unknown.

Study results and limitations: The repertoire was suggested to be naive-dominated, clonality median around 0.01. Monozygotic CF twin pairs shared significantly more nucleotide-identical clonotypes than unrelated CF individuals did.

TCRdb's copy holds only in-frame clones and misses some; the assay was immunoSEQ multiplex PCR. The sample contains 35,000 or so clones, over 70% of which appear only once. The V gene is TRBV2, the J gene TRBJ2-7; D not certain. Sequencing was carried out using blood. This TCR was recovered from a girl aged 2 to 9 with cystic fibrosis. The CDR3 nucleotides read TGTGCCAGCAGTGTCTCGGCGAGCTCCTACGAGCAGTACTTC. This translates into CASSVSASSYEQYF.